This T cell receptor (beta chain) was captured in a study of blood T cell repertoires in COVID-19. Study overall: Italy, Spain and the United States were the sources of the convalescent and acute COVID-19 samples. The cDNA or gDNA used as material had been derived from T cells, B-cell-depleted T cells, or PBMCs.

Method: immunoSEQ multiplex PCR; TCRdb's copy keeps in-frame clones and lacks some. The data show 250,000 to 350,000 clones, with under 90% seen just once and roughly a tenth held by the top ten. Those enrolled, adults aged about 18 to 89 years, came from some 23 US areas. Symptom resolution, clearance, or two negative PCRs marked donors in Cohort 3 as recovered. V trimming: 8 bases; J trimming: 2 bases; junction bases outside the gene matches: 4. CDR1 MNHEY and CDR2 SMNVEV come from the germline V gene (reference sequence). This CDR3 comprises 14 residues. This clone is a singleton in its sample. This sequence was found in a woman aged 18-30 years who had recovered from COVID-19. The rearrangement links TRBV27 to TRBJ2-5; 11 positions agree with TRBD2. Sequencing input: PBMCs or T cells enriched from blood (not recorded which). The CDR3 reads CASSGLAEQETQYF. Here the CDR3 DNA reads TGTGCCAGCTCGGGACTAGCGGAACAAGAGACCCAGTACTTC.